Sequencing of this T cell receptor beta chain was carried out in a study of beta chain features in type 1 diabetes. The whole isolated RNA underwent reverse transcription, so sequencing captured expressed TCRB transcripts. Naive, central memory and regulatory T cell samples came to a mean of roughly 3.9 million reads. The repertoire was sequenced with immunoSEQ multiplex PCR; TCRdb's copy has only in-frame clones and lacks some. The top ten hold almost 0.065% of the sample, which has approximately 470,000 clones, around 30% seen once. The sequenced material came from naive CD4+ T cells from blood. This sequence originates from a man aged 18 to 30 in good health.

The CDR3 sequence: CASNIPGQGDEQYF. The CDR3 DNA is TGTGCCAGCAATATACCGGGACAGGGGGACGAGCAGTACTTC. V and J are TRBV6-6 and TRBJ2-7; 11 bases fit TRBD1. Germline V gene sequence: CDR1 MNHNY, CDR2 SVGAGI (reference sequence). This CDR3 contains 14 residues. Trimming took 7 bases from V and 5 from J; bases not matched to a gene: 7.